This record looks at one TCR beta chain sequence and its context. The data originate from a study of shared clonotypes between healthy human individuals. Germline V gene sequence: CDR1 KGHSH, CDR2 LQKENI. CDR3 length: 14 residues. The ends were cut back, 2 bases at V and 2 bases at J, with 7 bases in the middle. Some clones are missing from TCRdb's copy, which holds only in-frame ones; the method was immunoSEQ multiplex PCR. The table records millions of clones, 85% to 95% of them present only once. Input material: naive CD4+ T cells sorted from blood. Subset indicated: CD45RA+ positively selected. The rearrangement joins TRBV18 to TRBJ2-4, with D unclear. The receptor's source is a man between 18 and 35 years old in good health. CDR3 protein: CASSPAITKNIQYF. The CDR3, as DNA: TGTGCCAGCTCACCAGCAATTACCAAAAACATTCAGTACTTC.